The clone carrying this T cell receptor beta chain has a count of ten or more. Antigen: not known. TCRdb fed the RACE reads into MiXCR, producing one record per CDR3 protein. The profile shows under 60,000 distinct CDR3 sequences, 9.5% to 10% of them singletons. The sample originates from a study of human T cells and chemical hapten exposure. The wider study: 2% DPC applied to an approximately 2 cm by approximately 2 cm arm area sensitized donors.

Noted time point: pre-sensitization, week 0. The treatment denotes: therapeutic diphenylcyclopropenone sensitization with weekly scalp DPC. From whole blood left unfractionated, total RNA was extracted. Study-wide findings and caveats: TCRs exceeding a frequency of 1 in 1000 stayed unchanged under DPC sensitization.

V gave up 1 base and J gave up 9 bases, with 19 bases separating them. Germline V lookup: CDR1 DFQATT, CDR2 SNEGSKA (reference sequence). CDR3 length: 16 amino acids. This chain uses TRBV20-1 with TRBJ1-6; weak D call: TRBD1 (5 bases). Specimen: whole blood, collected in connection with sensitization to the hapten diphenylcyclopropenone (DPC). The TCR originated in a woman under 40 with alopecia areata. Some clones in this sample may be carry-over from other donors' samples. The CDR3 nucleotides are TGCAGTGCTAGAGGGGGGGGGGAGATAATGATTTCACCCCTCCACTTT. Translating gives CSARGGGEIMISPLHF.